What follows are 26 T cell receptor beta chains derived from one specimen sequenced in a study of blood T cell repertoires in COVID-19. Method: immunoSEQ multiplex PCR; TCRdb's copy keeps in-frame clones and lacks some. The data contain about 70,000 clones, around 87% of them seen just once; the ten biggest clones take up around 30%. Sequencing was carried out using peripheral blood. Receptor source: an elderly woman with active or convalescent COVID-19.

This chain joins TRBV27 and TRBJ2-7; 7 bases fit TRBD1. CDR1 is MNHEY, CDR2 SMNVEV, per germline (reference sequence). The CDR3 spans 14 residues. The V segment lost 8 bases and the J segment 3 bases; nucleotides outside the gene matches: 10. The CDR3 nucleotides are TGTGCCAGCGGATCCAGGGGGAGATACTACGAGCAGTACTTC. Translation: CASGSRGRYYEQYF.

V and J are TRBV5-1 and TRBJ2-5; 7 bases are shared with TRBD2. V was clipped by 4 bases and J by 4 bases; unmatched bases: 19. The CDR3 spans 18 residues. CDR1 SGHRS and CDR2 YFSETQ come from the germline V gene. The chain's CDR3 is CASSPHPPDRRGGETQYF. The CDR3 DNA reads TGCGCCAGCAGCCCTCACCCCCCAGACCGTCGCGGGGGAGAGACCCAGTACTTC. The whole variable domain, remainder taken from reference TRBV5-1 and TRBJ2-5, is KAGVTQTPRYLIKTRGQQVTLSCSPISGHRSVSWYQQTPGQGLQFLFEYFSETQRNKGNFPGRFSGRQFSNSRSEMNVSTLELGDSALYLCASSPHPPDRRGGETQYFGPGTRLLVL.

This rearrangement joins TRBV19 to TRBJ1-1; D call uncertain. The germline gives CDR1 LNHDA, CDR2 SQIVND (reference sequence). The CDR3 runs 13 residues. Trimming pared 4 bases from V and 4 bases from J, leaving 10 bases between. CDR3 sequence: CASSTDISTEAFF. In DNA, the CDR3 is TGTGCCAGTAGTACAGACATCAGCACTGAAGCTTTCTTT.

The rearrangement joins TRBV20-1 to TRBJ1-3; D remains ambiguous. CDR1 and CDR2 (germline): DFQATT, SNEGSKA (reference sequence). With 0 bases removed from V and 15 bases from J, the gap between germline ends came to 12 bases. This CDR3 is built from 11 residues. Here the CDR3 reads CSAREFGLEYF. For the CDR3, the DNA is TGCAGTGCTAGAGAGTTTGGACTGGAATATTTT.

This chain joins TRBV10-3 and TRBJ1-4; perhaps TRBD1 as D (5 bases). Trimming pared 7 bases from V and 5 bases from J, leaving 14 bases between. Germline assignment: CDR1 ENHRY and CDR2 SYGVKD. The CDR3 totals 14 residues. The DNA for the CDR3 is TGTGCCATCAATAGGGGCGGAAGGAATGAAAAACTGTTTTTT. Encoded protein: CAINRGGRNEKLFF.

The chain employs TRBV3-1 (or the pseudogene TRBV3-2) and TRBJ1-3, with TRBD1 matching over 11 bases. The length of the CDR3 is 17 residues. Germline lookup yields CDR1 LGHDT and CDR2 YNNKEL (reference sequence). The V segment lost 2 bases and the J segment 0 bases; nucleotides outside the gene matches: 3. Here the CDR3 reads CASSQWTGGISGNTIYF. The CDR3 DNA follows: TGTGCCAGCAGCCAATGGACAGGGGGCATCTCTGGAAACACCATATATTTT.

The J gene is TRBJ2-1, the V gene TRBV18; 9 positions agree with TRBD1. Looked up from germline, CDR1 is KGHSH and CDR2 is LQKENI. With 6 bases clipped from V and 3 bases from J, the junction kept 6 bases outside the gene matches. The CDR3 covers 15 residues. CDR3 nucleotide sequence: TGTGCCAGCTCTCTAGGACAGGGGAGCTACAATGAGCAGTTCTTC. Translated, it gives CASSLGQGSYNEQFF.

The gene calls are TRBV7-2 and TRBJ1-5, with D maybe TRBD1 (6 bases). Trimming removed 2 bases at V and 5 bases at J, with 10 bases between. The V gene's germline CDR1 is SGHTA and CDR2 FQGNSA. CDR3 size: 14 residues. The CDR3 bases are TGTGCCAGCAGCTTATTCCCAGGGGATCAGCCCCAGCATTTT. Amino acid sequence: CASSLFPGDQPQHF.

J is TRBJ2-5 and V is TRBV25-1; TRBD2 matches 13 bases. From germline, CDR1 is MGHDK and CDR2 SYGVNS. V lost 1 base, J lost 3 bases, and 5 bases stayed unmatched. CDR3 size: 17 residues. The CDR3 spells CASSESAGTSGEETQYF. The CDR3 region has the DNA TGTGCCAGCAGTGAATCTGCCGGGACTAGCGGGGAAGAGACCCAGTACTTC.

This chain joins TRBV6-1 and TRBJ2-3; 12 bases line up with TRBD2. From germline, CDR1 is MNHNS and CDR2 SASEGT. The ends lost 0 bases at V and 5 bases at J; junction bases unmatched: 3. This CDR3 region has 16 residues. CDR3 sequence (DNA): TGTGCCAGCAGTGAAGCTCTAGCGGGGGGGGTAGATACGCAGTATTTT. The encoded protein is CASSEALAGGVDTQYF.

This clone turned up a few times. This chain links TRBV14 with TRBJ1-1; D unclear. Germline CDR1 and CDR2: SGHDN and FVKESK. Trimming pared 1 base from V and 7 bases from J, leaving 13 bases between. The CDR3 has 14 residues. The CDR3 sequence is CASSQGAGNGEAFF. In DNA form, the CDR3 reads TGTGCCAGCAGCCAAGGTGCGGGGAATGGTGAAGCTTTCTTT.

V usage is TRBV18 and J usage is TRBJ1-3; possibly TRBD1 for D (6 bases). There are 17 residues in the CDR3. CDR1 and CDR2 from the germline V gene are KGHSH and LQKENI. Trimming shortened V by 2 bases and J by 0 bases, and 14 bases separated the two germline ends. As DNA, the CDR3 is TGTGCCAGCTCACCAAAAACGGACAGATCCTCTGGAAACACCATATATTTT. It is translated as CASSPKTDRSSGNTIYF.

The CDR3 nucleotides are TGTGCCAGCAGTAAAGACCTACCGGGAGTGCGGAGTGTTGGGGCTTTCTTT. Translated, it gives CASSKDLPGVRSVGAFF. The rearrangement uses TRBV6-1 and TRBJ1-1, with D uncertain. Trimming stripped 5 bases from V and 11 bases from J, with 30 bases between. CDR1 is MNHNS, CDR2 SASEGT, per germline. The length of the CDR3 is 17 residues.

The chain is built from TRBV19 and TRBJ2-7, with 10 bases lining up with TRBD1. CDR1 is LNHDA, CDR2 SQIVND, per germline (reference sequence). V lost 5 bases to trimming and J lost 4 bases; unmatched junction nucleotides: 5. The CDR3 contains 14 residues. CDR3 DNA sequence: TGTGCCAGTAGTCGCGACAGGGGGCTTTACGAGCAGTACTTC. Its protein is CASSRDRGLYEQYF.

V and J are TRBV2 and TRBJ1-1, with 7 bases identical to TRBD1. Germline V lookup: CDR1 SNHLY, CDR2 FYNNEI. This CDR3 is 14 amino acids long. V shed 8 bases and J 1 base; nucleotides not matched to a gene: 7. The CDR3 DNA sequence: TGTGCCAGCGGTCGGGACAGCGGGAACACTGAAGCTTTCTTT. Amino acids: CASGRDSGNTEAFF.

V and J are TRBV5-5 and TRBJ2-2; D may be TRBD1 (7 bases). V lost 4 bases and J 7 bases, leaving 20 bases between the germline ends. There are 16 residues in the CDR3. Germline lookup yields CDR1 SGHKS and CDR2 YYEKEE (reference sequence). CDR3 amino acids: CASSRQGRSGDGELFF. As DNA, the CDR3 is TGTGCCAGCAGCCGACAGGGTCGGTCGGGGGACGGGGAGCTGTTTTTT.

The J gene is TRBJ1-3, the V gene TRBV28; D not resolved. Per the germline V gene, CDR1 is MDHEN and CDR2 is SYDVKM. V lost 7 bases, J lost 0 bases, and 4 bases lay in between. This CDR3 is built from 12 residues. This CDR3 reads CASINSGNTIYF. In nucleotides, the CDR3 is TGTGCCAGCATTAACTCTGGAAACACCATATATTTT.

The gene calls are TRBV2 and TRBJ2-4, with D perhaps matching TRBD2 (5 bases). V dropped 0 bases and J dropped 2 bases, with 11 bases sitting between them. The CDR3 consists of 16 residues. In germline, CDR1 is SNHLY, CDR2 FYNNEI. Written as DNA, the CDR3 is TGTGCCAGCAGTGAAGCGTTTGCCGGGACCAAAAACATTCAGTACTTC. This codes for CASSEAFAGTKNIQYF.

The chain recombines TRBV30 with TRBJ1-2, with 11 bases that match TRBD1. V dropped 4 bases and J dropped 3; count of bases not matched to a gene: 4. The germline V gene encodes CDR1 GTSNPN and CDR2 SVGIG (reference sequence). The length of the CDR3 is 14 residues. The CDR3 DNA reads as TGTGCCTGGAACCCGGGACAGGGGGACTATGGCTACACCTTC. It encodes CAWNPGQGDYGYTF.

This chain joins TRBV19 and TRBJ2-5, with D maybe TRBD1 (5 bases). Germline CDR1 and CDR2: LNHDA and SQIVND (reference sequence). Trimming took off 3 bases at V and 2 bases at J, with 13 bases between the two ends. This CDR3 region has 15 residues. The CDR3: CASSIQGVPQETQYF. For the CDR3, the DNA is TGTGCCAGTAGTATTCAGGGCGTACCACAAGAGACCCAGTACTTC.

This chain links TRBV5-1 with TRBJ1-1, with D tentatively TRBD1 (5 bases). Trimming pared 6 bases from V and 1 base from J, leaving 13 bases between. There are 14 residues in the CDR3. CDR1 SGHRS and CDR2 YFSETQ come from the germline V gene. Here the CDR3 DNA reads TGCGCCAGCACCCTGTTGGGGGGGAACACTGAAGCTTTCTTT. Amino acids: CASTLLGGNTEAFF.

This chain joins TRBV12-5 and TRBJ1-2, with D possibly TRBD1 on 6 matching bases. This CDR3 region has 12 residues. Trimming removed 6 bases from V and 5 bases from J, with 10 bases in between. Germline loops: CDR1 LGHNT, CDR2 FRNRAP. The CDR3 loop reads CASGQGHYGYTF. CDR3 DNA sequence: TGTGCTAGTGGACAGGGACATTATGGCTACACCTTC. Using reference TRBV12-5 and TRBJ1-2 for the parts outside the CDR3, the full variable domain is DARVTQTPRHKVTEMGQEVTMRCQPILGHNTVFWYRQTMMQGLELLAYFRNRAPLDDSGMPKDRFSAEMPDATLATLKIQPSEPRDSAVYFCASGQGHYGYTFGSGTRLTVV.

The V and J genes are TRBV19 and TRBJ1-3; no reliable D call. The germline CDR1 and CDR2 sequences are LNHDA and SQIVND (reference sequence). Trimming left V 6 bases short and J 0 bases short, with 15 bases between. The CDR3 is 16 residues long. CDR3 sequence: CASRKPDGISGNTIYF. In nucleotides, the CDR3 is TGTGCCAGTAGAAAGCCGGACGGGATCTCTGGAAACACCATATATTTT.

This rearrangement joins TRBV11-2 to TRBJ2-1, with TRBD1 matching 9 bases. This CDR3 contains 17 residues. J gave up 8 bases and V 5 bases, and 16 bases lay outside the gene matches. Germline CDR1 SGHAT, CDR2 FQNNGV. Here the CDR3 reads CASSLNSGTGRRYEQFF. CDR3 coding DNA: TGTGCCAGCAGCCTAAATTCGGGGACAGGGAGGAGATATGAGCAGTTCTTC. Drawing the rest from reference TRBV11-2 and TRBJ2-1, the complete variable domain is EAGVAQSPRYKIIEKRQSVAFWCNPISGHATLYWYQQILGQGPKLLIQFQNNGVVDDSQLPKDRFSAERLKGVDSTLKIQPAKLEDSAVYLCASSLNSGTGRRYEQFFGPGTRLTVL.

The chain uses TRBV7-8 and TRBJ1-6, with D hard to call. CDR1 SGHVS and CDR2 FQNEAQ come from the germline V gene. V was pared by 5 bases and J by 7 bases, with 12 bases between. This CDR3 is built from 14 residues. CDR3 loop: CASSLRGGNSPLHF. CDR3 DNA sequence: TGTGCCAGCAGCCTTCGGGGTGGCAATTCACCCCTCCACTTT.

The chain carries TRBV6-2 or TRBV6-3 and TRBJ2-5, with D possibly TRBD2 on 6 matching bases. The CDR3 loop spans 13 amino acids. The ends were cut back, 5 bases at V and 2 bases at J, with 9 bases in the middle. Germline V gene lookup returns CDR1 MNHEY and CDR2 SVGEGT. The CDR3 sequence: CASSHGLQETQYF. In DNA form, the CDR3 reads TGTGCCAGCAGTCACGGACTACAAGAGACCCAGTACTTC.